Below are 12 T cell receptor beta chains sequenced from a single sample in a study of blood T cell repertoires in COVID-19 (dated by TCRdb to 2019 to 2021). The method behind the library was the immunoSEQ multiplex PCR assay. TCRdb holds this immuneACCESS table with in-frame rearrangements only. Some clones are missing; in checked studies, unresolved V genes explain under half, and the rest has no known cause. The sample yields 250,000 to 350,000 clones; around 84% were counted once. Of the sample, roughly 1.5% is held by the ten largest clones. Sequenced sample: peripheral blood. The origin of the receptors is a human donor with COVID-19, enrolled during active disease. The donor label of this sample is uncertain.

The chain carries TRBV30 and TRBJ2-5; 10 nucleotides line up with TRBD2. This CDR3 is 14 amino acids long. CDR1 GTSNPN and CDR2 SVGIG come from the germline V gene (reference sequence). Trimming cost V 7 bases and J 5 bases; bases outside gene matches: 10. The CDR3 sequence is CAYAESSGSETQYF. The DNA for the CDR3 is TGTGCCTACGCAGAGTCTAGCGGGAGCGAGACCCAGTACTTC.

The V call is TRBV24-1, the J call TRBJ2-1; 8 bases line up with TRBD2. The germline V gene has CDR1 KGHDR and CDR2 SFDVKD. V lost 4 bases, J lost 12 bases, and 13 bases stayed unmatched. The CDR3 has 15 residues. The CDR3 sequence is CATSDARAGEEGQFF. As DNA, the CDR3 is TGTGCCACCAGTGACGCTCGAGCGGGAGAGGAAGGGCAGTTCTTC.

This clone appeared many times. The CDR3 reads CSVDKGVNTEAFF. The CDR3 DNA reads TGCAGCGTTGATAAGGGGGTGAACACTGAAGCTTTCTTT. V gene TRBV29-1 combines with J gene TRBJ1-1; perhaps TRBD1 as D (6 bases). The CDR3 is 13 residues long. V was cut by 3 bases and J by 0 bases, with 8 bases left in between. Germline-derived CDR1 and CDR2 are SQVTM and ANQGSEA.

DNA of the CDR3: TGCAGCGTTGAAGGGGCGCAGGACACTGAAGCTTTCTTT. This gives the protein CSVEGAQDTEAFF. The genes are TRBV29-1 and TRBJ1-1; no clear D gene. The V gene's germline CDR1 is SQVTM and CDR2 ANQGSEA. This CDR3 has 13 residues. The V end lost 1 base, the J end lost 3 bases, and 9 bases lay between the germline ends.

The rearrangement links TRBV19 to TRBJ2-2; D gene uncertain. Germline values: CDR1 LNHDA, CDR2 SQIVND (reference sequence). The CDR3 extends over 13 amino acids. V lost 6 bases, J lost 6 bases, and 11 bases lay in between. CDR3 bases: TGTGCCAGTAGACGCCCGCCGGCCGGGGAGCTGTTTTTT. Translated, it gives CASRRPPAGELFF.

V gene TRBV19 combines with J gene TRBJ1-5; D gene uncertain. V lost 3 bases and J lost 6, with 9 bases in between. CDR1 and CDR2 (germline): LNHDA, SQIVND (reference sequence). The CDR3 length is 13 residues. For the CDR3, the DNA is TGTGCCAGTAGTATTGGACTGAGTCAGCCCCAGCATTTT. It encodes CASSIGLSQPQHF.

V gene TRBV7-9 combines with J gene TRBJ1-4, with D unresolved. Trimming shortened V by 5 bases and J by 5 bases, and 12 bases separated the two germline ends. CDR3 size: 14 residues. Per germline, CDR1 SEHNR and CDR2 FQNEAQ (reference sequence). The CDR3 DNA reads as TGTGCCAGCAGCCCCTTTGGCGGCAATGAAAAACTGTTTTTT. Translating it yields CASSPFGGNEKLFF.

This clone was seen just once. The chain is built from TRBV2 and TRBJ2-1; 11 bases fit TRBD2. Germline assignment: CDR1 SNHLY and CDR2 FYNNEI. V lost 3 bases, J lost 4 bases, and 2 bases stayed unmatched. The CDR3 spans 15 residues. The CDR3 reads CASSDRLAGYNEQFF. CDR3 coding DNA: TGTGCCAGCAGTGATCGACTAGCGGGATACAATGAGCAGTTCTTC.

The CDR3 DNA sequence: TGTGCAGGTCGCTCGCTCGACAGCGGGAAGGCGTACGAGCAGTACTTC. As protein: CAGRSLDSGKAYEQYF. The genes are TRBV12-2 and TRBJ2-7; TRBD2, the table's D call, was not compared with the DNA. TRBV12-2 is a pseudogene locus. The CDR3 runs to 16 residues.

The rearrangement joins TRBV10-3 to TRBJ2-3; D is perhaps TRBD2 (6 bases). Germline CDR1 reads ENHRY; CDR2 reads SYGVKD. The V end was cut by 10 bases, the J end by 1 base, with 15 bases between. The CDR3 runs to 14 residues. The CDR3 loop is CATEGSGGTDTQYF. CDR3 DNA: TGTGCCACGGAGGGAAGCGGAGGCACAGATACGCAGTATTTT.

The genes are TRBV30 and TRBJ2-7; no clear D. V lost 0 bases to trimming and J lost 4 bases, with 4 bases between them. This CDR3 spans 11 amino acids. CDR1 and CDR2 (germline): GTSNPN, SVGIG (reference sequence). CDR3 loop: CAWSVLYEQYF. DNA of the CDR3: TGTGCCTGGAGTGTACTTTACGAGCAGTACTTC.

V gene TRBV11-2 combines with J gene TRBJ2-7; TRBD2 agrees at 7 bases. The CDR3 length is 13 residues. With 4 bases clipped from V and 4 bases from J, the junction kept 4 bases outside the gene matches. CDR1 SGHAT and CDR2 FQNNGV come from the germline V gene. The CDR3 protein is CASSYISGYEQYF. Here the CDR3 DNA reads TGTGCCAGCAGCTACATTAGCGGGTACGAGCAGTACTTC.